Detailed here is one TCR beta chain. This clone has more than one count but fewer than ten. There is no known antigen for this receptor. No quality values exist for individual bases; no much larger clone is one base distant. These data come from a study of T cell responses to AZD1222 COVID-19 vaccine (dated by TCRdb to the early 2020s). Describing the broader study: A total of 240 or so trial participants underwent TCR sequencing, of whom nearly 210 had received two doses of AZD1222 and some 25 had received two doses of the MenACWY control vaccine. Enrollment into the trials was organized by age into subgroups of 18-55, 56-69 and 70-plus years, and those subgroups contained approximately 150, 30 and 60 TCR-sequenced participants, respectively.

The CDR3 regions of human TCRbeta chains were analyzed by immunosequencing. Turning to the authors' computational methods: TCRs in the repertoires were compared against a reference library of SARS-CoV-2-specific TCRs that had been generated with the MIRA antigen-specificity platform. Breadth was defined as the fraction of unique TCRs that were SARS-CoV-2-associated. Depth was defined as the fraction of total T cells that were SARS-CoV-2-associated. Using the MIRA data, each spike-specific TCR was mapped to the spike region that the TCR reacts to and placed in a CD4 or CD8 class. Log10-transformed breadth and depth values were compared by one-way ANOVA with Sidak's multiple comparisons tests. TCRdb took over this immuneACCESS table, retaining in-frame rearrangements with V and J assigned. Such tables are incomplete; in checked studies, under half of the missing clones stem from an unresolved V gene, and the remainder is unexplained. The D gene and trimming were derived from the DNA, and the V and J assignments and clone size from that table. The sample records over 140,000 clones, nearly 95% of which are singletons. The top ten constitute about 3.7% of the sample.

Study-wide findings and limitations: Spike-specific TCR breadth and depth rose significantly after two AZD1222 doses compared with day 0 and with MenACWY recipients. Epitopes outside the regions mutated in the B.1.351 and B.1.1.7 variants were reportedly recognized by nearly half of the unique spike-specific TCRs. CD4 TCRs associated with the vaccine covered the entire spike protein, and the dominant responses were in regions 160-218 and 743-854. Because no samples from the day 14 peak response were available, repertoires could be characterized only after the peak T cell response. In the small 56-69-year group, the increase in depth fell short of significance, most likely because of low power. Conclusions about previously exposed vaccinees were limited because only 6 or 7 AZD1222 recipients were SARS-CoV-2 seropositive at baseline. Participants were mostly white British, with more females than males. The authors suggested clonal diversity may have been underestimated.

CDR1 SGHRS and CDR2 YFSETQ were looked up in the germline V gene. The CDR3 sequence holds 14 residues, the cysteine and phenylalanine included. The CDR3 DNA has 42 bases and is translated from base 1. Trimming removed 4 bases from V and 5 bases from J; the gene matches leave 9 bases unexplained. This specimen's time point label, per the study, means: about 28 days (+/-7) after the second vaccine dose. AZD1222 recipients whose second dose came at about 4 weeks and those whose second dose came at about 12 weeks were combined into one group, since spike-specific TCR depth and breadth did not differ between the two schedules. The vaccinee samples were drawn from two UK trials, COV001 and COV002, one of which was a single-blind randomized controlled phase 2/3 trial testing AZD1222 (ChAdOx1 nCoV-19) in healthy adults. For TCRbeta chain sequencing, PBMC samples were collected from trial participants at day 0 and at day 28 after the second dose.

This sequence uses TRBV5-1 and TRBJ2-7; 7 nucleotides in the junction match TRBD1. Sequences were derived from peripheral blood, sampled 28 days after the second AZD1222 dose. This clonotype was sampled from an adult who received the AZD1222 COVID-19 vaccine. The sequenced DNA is TGCGCCAGCAGCCAGGGACAGAAGTACCACGAGCAGTACTTC. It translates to CASSQGQKYHEQYF.